The rows below give T cell receptor beta chains drawn from one sample of a study of radiation and T cells in renal cell carcinoma. Here immunoSEQ multiplex PCR was the method, and the copy in TCRdb shows in-frame clones only, minus some. The table shows some 150,000 clones, with roughly 80% occurring only once. Sample: blood, taken from a patient whose treatment included radiotherapy and nephrectomy. Receptor source: a woman aged 45-65 years with renal cell carcinoma. The CDR3 runs from the conserved cysteine through the conserved F or W. The D gene is left open where the match is weak. Clone size is stated in some rows and not others, as once, few, many or a class when expanded.

J	size	D	V	CDR3	DNA
TRBJ1-4	-	-	TRBV7-9	CASSSLDEKLFF	TGTGCCAGCAGCTCCTTGGATGAAAAACTGTTTTTT
TRBJ1-1	few	-	TRBV19	CASSTNTEAFF	TGTGCCAGTAGTACGAACACTGAAGCTTTCTTT
TRBJ1-1	once	TRBD1	TRBV9	CASSGITGGGTEAFF	TGTGCCAGCAGCGGAATCACAGGGGGTGGCACTGAAGCTTTCTTT
TRBJ2-7	-	-	TRBV7-2	CASSSLGGNYEQYF	TGTGCCAGCAGCTCCCTGGGAGGCAACTACGAGCAGTACTTC
TRBJ1-2	-	-	TRBV5-4	CASSERQPSKGHYGYTF	TGTGCCAGCAGCGAAAGACAGCCTTCCAAAGGGCACTATGGCTACACCTTC
TRBJ2-3	-	-	TRBV5-1	CASSFAVSTDTQYF	TGCGCCAGCAGCTTCGCCGTAAGCACAGATACGCAGTATTTT
TRBJ1-1	-	-	TRBV9	CASSVVWDHTEAFF	TGTGCCAGCAGCGTTGTGTGGGACCACACTGAAGCTTTCTTT
TRBJ2-7	-	TRBD2	TRBV7-2	CASSLGTSGRRLGAEQYF	TGTGCCAGCAGCTTAGGAACTAGCGGGAGAAGGTTGGGGGCCGAGCAGTACTTC
TRBJ2-2	-	-	TRBV9	CASTFRAESGELFF	TGTGCCAGCACTTTTAGGGCGGAGTCCGGGGAGCTGTTTTTT
TRBJ2-7	-	TRBD1	TRBV7-9	CASSWGQGFYEQYF	TGTGCCAGCAGCTGGGGACAGGGTTTCTACGAGCAGTACTTC
TRBJ2-7	-	-	TRBV9	CASSVGHSPFKYEQYF	TGTGCCAGCAGCGTAGGGCACAGCCCATTTAAGTACGAGCAGTACTTC
TRBJ1-2	-	-	TRBV28	CASRWGKDGYTF	TGTGCCTCAAGGTGGGGGAAGGATGGCTACACCTTC
TRBJ2-3	-	TRBD2	TRBV29-1	CSVGLAADTQYF	TGCAGCGTTGGACTAGCTGCAGATACGCAGTATTTT
TRBJ1-1	-	-	TRBV7-9	CASSSISNTEAFF	TGTGCCAGCAGCTCGATATCGAACACTGAAGCTTTCTTT
TRBJ1-2	-	-	TRBV9	CASSVGADGYTF	TGTGCCAGCAGCGTAGGGGCAGATGGCTACACCTTC
TRBJ2-7	-	-	TRBV7-9	CASSLELHEQYF	TGTGCCAGCAGCTTAGAGTTGCACGAGCAGTACTTC
TRBJ1-2	-	TRBD1	TRBV5-6	CASSLRQGDGYTF	TGTGCCAGCAGCCTTCGACAGGGGGATGGCTACACCTTC
TRBJ2-7	-	-	TRBV5-4	CASSSELTTYEQYF	TGTGCCAGCAGCTCCGAGTTAACCACCTACGAGCAGTACTTC